This TCR beta chain is drawn from a study of blood T cell repertoires in COVID-19 (dated by TCRdb to about 2020). Some background on the complete study: The collaborator samples originated in the United States, Italy and Spain and spanned the acute and convalescent phases of COVID-19. The prospective study material was composed of cDNA or gDNA derived from T cells, B-cell-depleted T cells, or PBMCs. The dataset comprised deeply sampled blood TCRbeta repertoires from subjects exposed to, actively infected with, or recovered from COVID-19. The repertoires were made available in a free public database intended to serve as a resource for research on the immune response to SARS-CoV-2. The samples were drawn from two sources: the first 160 participants of the ongoing ImmuneRACE study, and 1,254 subjects contributed by 6 global collaborators. The sample metadata nearly always contained a de-identified subject ID, COVID-19 status, age in years and sex. Where HLA class I and class II types were available, the types were taken from metadata supplied by the sample provider, not from assay-based typing. Overall study outcomes, separate from this receptor: How much clinical and demographic metadata was included differed by source and by participant, and the metadata was provided uncurated.

CDR1 and CDR2 (ENHRY, SYGVKD) derive from the germline V gene. Taken from cysteine to phenylalanine, the CDR3 has 15 residues. Only the CDR3 DNA is retained, 45 bases long and in frame from the first base. V loses 6 bases at its end and J loses 4 bases; junction bases beyond the gene matches: 5. TCRbeta CDR3 regions were amplified from genomic DNA by means of the immunoSEQ Assay, a bias-controlled multiplex PCR. Turning to the authors' computational methods: The number of nucleated cells in each sample was estimated by amplification of reference gene primers within the assay. To quantify the absolute abundance of each unique TCRbeta CDR3 rearrangement, sequence reads were collapsed and filtered. For each sample, productive Simpson clonality was calculated as the square root of Simpson's diversity index across productive rearrangements. The immuneACCESS repertoire file appears here via TCRdb, limited to in-frame rearrangements. These files lack a portion of the clones; in checked studies, under half of the deficit traces to unresolved V genes, and the cause of the others is not known. V, J and clone size reflect that table, while D and trimming were determined from the DNA. The sample includes about 400,000 clones, with around nine tenths observed a single time. The ten largest clones take up 1.5% to 2% of the sample.

About this clone: This clone's antigen is unknown. The sample holds no much larger clone one base away, and base qualities are not on file.

Participants in the prospective study were aged about 18 to 89 years, lived in about two dozen United States geographic areas, and enrolled through a virtual design. In the prospective study, participants were assigned to cohorts based on the clinical history participants reported in a screening survey and a study questionnaire. ImmuneRACE Cohort 3 recovered participants were defined by two consecutive negative NP/OP PCR tests, healthcare professional clearance, or symptom resolution. In the prospective study, mobile phlebotomists collected whole blood, serum and a nasopharyngeal or oropharyngeal swab from each participant. Over a roughly 2-month period, participants in the prospective study had the option of providing additional blood draws and questionnaires. Blood samples from the prospective study were shipped frozen or at room temperature prior to DNA extraction.

The clonotype was recovered from a woman in her 30s who had recovered from COVID-19. The specimen was PBMCs or T cells enriched from blood (not recorded which). This sequence uses TRBV10-3 and TRBJ1-5; a stretch of 11 junction bases matches TRBD1. The CDR3 is CAIRGTGGTNQPQHF. The DNA sequence is TGTGCCATCAGGGGGACAGGGGGGACGAATCAGCCCCAGCATTTT.